This is a list of T cell receptor beta chains from one sample in a study of blood T cell repertoires in COVID-19. Measured with immunoSEQ multiplex PCR; TCRdb has only the in-frame clones, and not every one. The sample has 210,000 or so clones, more than 75% seen once. Sequencing input: PBMCs or T cells enriched from blood (not recorded which). Receptors originate from a young man with acute COVID-19. Both conserved end residues are part of each CDR3. A D gene is named only where the DNA matches it firmly. Clone size is given for some rows only: seen once, a few or many times, or a class if the clone is expanded.

TRBV24-1	14	TRBJ2-1	few	TRBD1	CATSEPGQGDEQFF	TGTGCCACCAGTGAACCGGGACAGGGAGATGAGCAGTTCTTC
TRBV7-3	15	TRBJ2-5	NA	TRBD1	CASSLGQGAGETQYF	TGTGCCAGCAGCCTTGGACAGGGGGCAGGGGAGACCCAGTACTTC
TRBV6-5	13	TRBJ1-1	NA	TRBD1	CASSYPGQGGAFF	TGTGCCAGCAGTTACCCGGGACAGGGCGGGGCTTTCTTT
TRBV6-5	13	TRBJ1-6	NA	NA	CASTLGADSPLHF	TGTGCCAGCACACTGGGGGCTGATTCACCCCTCCACTTT
TRBV2	14	TRBJ2-5	NA	TRBD1	CASINTQGAETQYF	TGTGCCAGCATCAACACACAGGGGGCGGAGACCCAGTACTTC
TRBV4-1	14	TRBJ1-2	NA	NA	CASSQDEGDYGYTF	TGCGCCAGCAGCCAAGATGAGGGGGACTATGGCTACACCTTC
TRBV29-1	11	TRBJ1-1	NA	TRBD1	CSVIRDREAFF	TGCAGCGTTATCCGGGACAGGGAAGCTTTCTTT
TRBV21-1	13	TRBJ1-5	few	NA	CASSKVGNQPQHF	TGTGCCAGCAGCAAAGTAGGCAATCAGCCCCAGCATTTT
TRBV20-1	14	TRBJ2-7	NA	TRBD2	CSASGGTSGYEQYF	TGCAGTGCTAGTGGAGGGACTAGCGGATACGAGCAGTACTTC
TRBV15	16	TRBJ2-5	NA	TRBD2	CATSILTSGAQETQYF	TGTGCCACCAGCATCCTGACTAGCGGGGCGCAAGAGACCCAGTACTTC
TRBV11-1	12	TRBJ2-7	once	NA	CASSLARSEQYF	TGTGCCAGCAGCTTAGCGAGGAGCGAGCAGTACTTC
TRBV29-1	15	TRBJ2-2	NA	TRBD1	CSVQLGTGVTGELFF	TGCAGCGTACAGCTCGGGACAGGGGTGACCGGGGAGCTGTTTTTT
TRBV4-2	15	TRBJ1-4	NA	TRBD1	CASSLRQGQGEKLFF	TGTGCCAGCAGCCTCCGACAGGGACAGGGGGAAAAACTGTTTTTT
TRBV2	13	TRBJ2-7	few	TRBD2	CARGSGAPYEQYF	TGTGCCAGGGGGAGCGGGGCCCCCTACGAGCAGTACTTC
TRBV10-3	14	TRBJ2-3	NA	TRBD2	CAISLSGATDTQYF	TGTGCCATCAGCCTTAGCGGGGCAACAGATACGCAGTATTTT
TRBV28	15	TRBJ2-1	NA	NA	CASSFRQGSYNEQFF	TGTGCCAGCAGTTTTAGGCAGGGCTCCTACAATGAGCAGTTCTTC
TRBV7-9	13	TRBJ2-7	NA	NA	CASSPGTDGGQYF	TGTGCCAGCAGCCCCGGTACGGACGGAGGACAGTACTTC
TRBV29-1	18	TRBJ2-5	NA	TRBD2	CSVENSGGAGMSQETQYF	TGCAGCGTTGAAAATAGCGGGGGGGCCGGAATGAGCCAAGAGACCCAGTACTTC
TRBV18	13	TRBJ2-2	NA	NA	CASSPSRSGELFF	TGTGCCAGCTCACCTTCGCGGTCCGGGGAGCTGTTTTTT
TRBV7-3	14	TRBJ1-1	NA	NA	CASSLNPGNTEAFF	TGTGCCAGCAGCTTAAATCCCGGGAACACTGAAGCTTTCTTT
TRBV4-1	17	TRBJ1-2	once	TRBD1	CASSQGIWTGAHYGYTF	TGCGCCAGCAGCCAAGGGATCTGGACAGGGGCCCACTATGGCTACACCTTC
TRBV9	16	TRBJ2-3	NA	TRBD2	CASSTSSGGTTDTQYF	TGTGCCAGCAGCACCTCTAGCGGGGGGACCACAGATACGCAGTATTTT
TRBV4-1	15	TRBJ1-2	NA	NA	CASSQAILSNYGYTF	TGCGCCAGCAGCCAAGCGATTCTCAGTAACTATGGCTACACCTTC
TRBV29-1	12	TRBJ1-4	NA	TRBD1	CSGTGLNEKLFF	TGCAGCGGGACAGGCTTAAATGAAAAACTGTTTTTT
TRBV19	14	TRBJ2-7	NA	NA	CASSVLGQTYEQYF	TGTGCCAGTAGTGTCCTAGGACAGACCTACGAGCAGTACTTC
TRBV3-1/TRBV3-2	15	TRBJ2-7	NA	TRBD2	CASSRTSGGAYEQYF	TGTGCCAGCAGCCGGACTAGCGGGGGCGCCTACGAGCAGTACTTC
TRBV29-1	13	TRBJ1-5	once	TRBD1	CSARQGSNQPQHF	TGCAGCGCCAGACAGGGAAGCAATCAGCCCCAGCATTTT
TRBV12-3/TRBV12-4	12	TRBJ2-7	NA	NA	CASSFLVAEQYF	TGTGCCAGCAGTTTCCTAGTCGCCGAGCAGTACTTC
TRBV14	15	TRBJ2-7	NA	TRBD1	CASSAWTGGPYEQYF	TGTGCCAGCAGCGCCTGGACAGGTGGGCCCTACGAGCAGTACTTC
TRBV19	13	TRBJ1-2	few	NA	CASSISVRDGYTF	TGTGCCAGTAGTATAAGCGTAAGAGATGGCTACACCTTC
TRBV5-1	14	TRBJ1-4	NA	TRBD1	CASSRGQGSEKLFF	TGCGCCAGCAGCCGCGGACAGGGGAGCGAAAAACTGTTTTTT
TRBV9	16	TRBJ1-6	NA	NA	CASSDKSGAGYSPLHF	TGTGCCAGCAGCGATAAATCAGGGGCCGGGTATTCACCCCTCCACTTT
TRBV20-1	14	TRBJ1-3	NA	NA	CSASPDSAGNTIYF	TGCAGTGCTAGTCCCGACAGCGCTGGAAACACCATATATTTT
TRBV28	16	TRBJ1-3	NA	NA	CASSSEGGRIGNTIYF	TGTGCCAGCAGTTCCGAAGGGGGTAGGATTGGAAACACCATATATTTT
TRBV9	14	TRBJ1-1	once	NA	CASSVEGQYTEAFF	TGTGCCAGCAGCGTAGAAGGACAGTACACTGAAGCTTTCTTT
TRBV5-6	17	TRBJ2-7	NA	TRBD2	CASSLGLGGTSLYEQYF	TGTGCCAGCAGCTTGGGGCTGGGCGGGACTAGTCTCTACGAGCAGTACTTC
TRBV5-5	14	TRBJ1-5	NA	NA	CASSLGAGVQPQHF	TGTGCCAGCAGCTTGGGGGCAGGGGTACAGCCCCAGCATTTT
TRBV3-1/TRBV3-2	12	TRBJ2-7	NA	NA	CASSQDFILQYF	TGTGCCAGCAGCCAAGACTTTATCTTGCAGTACTTC
TRBV19	15	TRBJ1-1	NA	TRBD1	CASSKAGTANTEAFF	TGTGCCAGTAGTAAAGCCGGGACAGCGAACACTGAAGCTTTCTTT
TRBV7-9	13	TRBJ2-7	many	NA	CASSFAGSTEQYF	TGTGCCAGCAGCTTCGCGGGGAGCACCGAGCAGTACTTC
TRBV30	12	TRBJ1-2	NA	NA	CACMGANGGYTF	TGTGCCTGCATGGGGGCCAACGGAGGCTACACCTTC
TRBV6-5	16	TRBJ1-2	NA	TRBD1	CASSSDWDRGDYGYTF	TGTGCCAGCAGTTCTGACTGGGACAGGGGGGACTATGGCTACACCTTC
TRBV19	14	TRBJ1-1	NA	NA	CASSIQGVNTEAFF	TGTGCCAGTAGTATCCAGGGTGTGAACACTGAAGCTTTCTTT
TRBV29-1	16	TRBJ1-2	NA	NA	CSVEDRGVGGNYGYTF	TGCAGCGTTGAAGATAGAGGTGTCGGAGGGAACTATGGCTACACCTTC
TRBV28	14	TRBJ1-5	NA	NA	CASSFQGGNQPQHF	TGTGCCAGCAGTTTTCAGGGTGGCAATCAGCCCCAGCATTTT
TRBV7-3	18	TRBJ2-1	many	TRBD2	CASSQTSGGHPVTDEQFF	TGTGCCAGCAGTCAGACTAGCGGGGGACACCCAGTCACCGATGAGCAGTTCTTC
TRBV3-1/TRBV3-2	14	TRBJ1-4	NA	NA	CASSQQATNEKLFF	TGTGCCAGCAGCCAGCAGGCAACTAATGAAAAACTGTTTTTT
TRBV5-1	14	TRBJ1-1	NA	NA	CASSSETGNTEAFF	TGCGCCAGCAGTTCAGAGACGGGGAACACTGAAGCTTTCTTT
TRBV9	13	TRBJ2-2	few	NA	CASSVGGTGELFF	TGTGCCAGCAGCGTAGGAGGGACCGGGGAGCTGTTTTTT
TRBV5-1	14	TRBJ2-7	NA	TRBD2	CASSQRTSTYEQYF	TGCGCCAGCAGTCAGAGGACTAGTACCTACGAGCAGTACTTC
TRBV4-1	12	TRBJ1-1	NA	NA	CASSQQGTEAFF	TGCGCCAGCAGCCAACAGGGGACTGAAGCTTTCTTT
TRBV12-3/TRBV12-4	13	TRBJ2-2	few	NA	CASSRGAGGELFF	TGTGCCAGCAGCCGGGGGGCAGGCGGGGAGCTGTTTTTT
TRBV7-9	15	TRBJ1-2	NA	NA	CASSLALRESYGYTF	TGTGCCAGCAGCTTAGCGTTGAGAGAGTCCTATGGCTACACCTTC
TRBV19	17	TRBJ2-1	NA	TRBD2	CASSTSGGPTFYNEQFF	TGTGCCAGTAGTACTAGCGGGGGCCCCACCTTCTACAATGAGCAGTTCTTC
TRBV4-1	15	TRBJ1-2	NA	NA	CASSSRRMGAGGYTF	TGCGCCAGCAGCTCCAGAAGAATGGGCGCGGGTGGCTACACCTTC
TRBV4-1	19	TRBJ2-5	NA	NA	CASSQDGRDTKYFQETQYF	TGCGCCAGCAGCCAAGATGGAAGGGACACTAAATACTTCCAAGAGACCCAGTACTTC
TRBV18	14	TRBJ2-2	once	NA	CASSPKYGTGELFF	TGTGCCAGCTCACCAAAGTACGGCACCGGGGAGCTGTTTTTT
TRBV27	14	TRBJ1-1	NA	NA	CASSLSGGRTEAFF	TGTGCCAGCAGTCTCTCGGGGGGGAGGACTGAAGCTTTCTTT
TRBV29-1	12	TRBJ1-2	NA	NA	CSVPRGNYGYTF	TGCAGCGTTCCCCGCGGTAACTATGGCTACACCTTC